The entry that follows covers one TCR beta chain sequence. The antigen is undetermined. The assay was immunoSEQ multiplex PCR, and TCRdb's table has in-frame clones only and misses some. The sample lists about 35,000 clones, about 80% occurring once. This sample was included in a study of OX40 agonist ivuxolimab in advanced cancers. The study's findings and limits: Not determined was the antigen specificity of the expanded peripheral T cells.

The sample was CD4+ or CD8+ T cells sorted from blood, taken in a trial of the OX40 agonist ivuxolimab. This clonotype originated in an adult with an advanced solid tumor such as melanoma, head and neck, liver or kidney cancer.

CDR3 residues: CASSVVDGSYEQYF. DNA of the CDR3: TGTGCCAGCAGCGTAGTGGACGGCTCCTACGAGCAGTACTTC. The V and J genes are TRBV9 and TRBJ2-7; D remains ambiguous. V lost 0 bases, J lost 0 bases, and 7 bases lay in between. This CDR3 is 14 amino acids long. Germline CDR1 is SGDLS and CDR2 is YYNGEE.